This entry lists 15 T cell receptor beta chains sequenced from one sample in a study of cytomegalovirus exposure and HLA in healthy donors. Both 60 Vbeta primers and 13 Jbeta primers went into the PCR. Repertoires were generated with immunoSEQ multiplex PCR, while TCRdb's copy carries only in-frame clones and drops some. The profile shows 150,000 to 200,000 clones, approximately 80% of them singletons. The specimen sequenced was PBMCs. All receptors derive from a man aged 18 to 30 in good health and CMV-seronegative.

The sample holds a few counts of this clone. The J gene is TRBJ1-6, the V gene TRBV7-2; D is perhaps TRBD1 (5 bases). Deletions cut 2 bases from V and 3 bases from J, with 14 bases between. CDR3 length equals 17 residues. The V gene's germline CDR1 is SGHTA and CDR2 FQGNSA. This CDR3 reads CASSLKGSGGYNSPLHF. In DNA, the CDR3 is TGTGCCAGCAGCTTAAAAGGATCGGGGGGCTATAATTCACCCCTCCACTTT. Full variable domain (outside the CDR3, taken from reference TRBV7-2 and TRBJ1-6): GAGVSQSPSNKVTEKGKDVELRCDPISGHTALYWYRQSLGQGLEFLIYFQGNSAPDKSGLPSDRFSAERTGGSVSTLTIQRTQQEDSAVYLCASSLKGSGGYNSPLHFGNGTRLTVT.

The chain couples TRBV6-6 to TRBJ2-1; TRBD2 is a possible D gene (5 bases). The CDR3 contains 12 residues. Trimming pared 2 bases from V and 7 bases from J, leaving 6 bases between. CDR1 and CDR2 from the germline V gene are MNHNY and SVGAGI (reference sequence). The CDR3 DNA follows: TGTGCCAGCAGTTACGAGGGAAATGAGCAGTTCTTC. It translates to CASSYEGNEQFF.

The V and J genes are TRBV5-1 and TRBJ2-5; TRBD2 matches 7 bases. Trimming cost V 2 bases and J 4 bases; bases outside gene matches: 8. The germline V gene has CDR1 SGHRS and CDR2 YFSETQ. CDR3 length: 15 amino acids. For the CDR3, the DNA is TGCGCCAGCAGCTTCTGGGGAGGGCCGTCAGAGACCCAGTACTTC. It translates to CASSFWGGPSETQYF.

V usage is TRBV7-2 and J usage is TRBJ2-1; 8 bases fit TRBD2. Germline trimming cut 4 bases from V and 11 bases from J; bases unmatched to any gene: 10. This CDR3 comprises 14 residues. Germline CDR1 is SGHTA and CDR2 is FQGNSA. The CDR3 protein is CASSSGLGGRKQFF. The CDR3 nucleotides read TGTGCCAGCAGCTCGGGACTAGGGGGGAGGAAGCAGTTCTTC.

This clone was seen a few times. The chain carries TRBV25-1 and TRBJ1-6; 9 nucleotides match TRBD1. Germline CDR1 reads MGHDK; CDR2 reads SYGVNS. The CDR3 covers 16 residues. Trimming cost V 4 bases and J 9 bases; bases outside gene matches: 10. Here the CDR3 DNA reads TGTGCCAGCAGTGGTCCCGGGACAGGGAGGCGTTCACCCCTCCACTTT. This translates into CASSGPGTGRRSPLHF.

Only a few counts were recorded for this clone. The chain has TRBV13 and TRBJ2-3; D is perhaps TRBD2 (6 bases). Per the germline V gene, CDR1 is PRHDT and CDR2 is FYEKMQ (reference sequence). The ends were cut back, 5 bases at V and 2 bases at J, with 11 bases in the middle. The CDR3 loop spans 14 amino acids. CDR3 protein: CASSPRTITDTQYF. The CDR3 coding sequence is TGTGCCAGCAGCCCCCGGACTATCACAGATACGCAGTATTTT.

V is TRBV5-6 and J is TRBJ2-7; weak D call: TRBD2 (6 bases). Deletions cut 4 bases from V and 0 bases from J, with 8 bases between. The germline V gene encodes CDR1 SGHDT and CDR2 YYEEEE. The CDR3 contains 13 residues. CDR3 sequence (DNA): TGTGCCAGCAGCGGGAGGAGCTCCTACGAGCAGTACTTC. Translating gives CASSGRSSYEQYF.

A few counts support this clone. The rearrangement uses TRBV6-6 and TRBJ1-2; tentatively, D is TRBD1 (5 bases). The CDR3 is made up of 13 amino acids. The germline V gene encodes CDR1 MNHNY and CDR2 SVGAGI (reference sequence). Trimming took 6 bases from V and 1 from J, leaving 9 bases between them. CDR3 sequence (DNA): TGTGCCAGCAGCTTCGACAGTAACTATGGCTACACCTTC. This gives the protein CASSFDSNYGYTF.

The chain joins TRBV7-9 to TRBJ2-7; D uncertain. The germline CDR1 and CDR2 sequences are SEHNR and FQNEAQ (reference sequence). This CDR3 has 11 amino acids. V lost 5 bases and J 4 bases, leaving 6 bases between the germline ends. CDR3: CASSHTYEQYF. The CDR3, as DNA: TGTGCCAGCAGCCATACATACGAGCAGTACTTC.

The CDR3 loop reads CASSIAGGTEAFF. DNA of the CDR3: TGTGCCAGTAGTATCGCAGGGGGCACTGAAGCTTTCTTT. The J gene is TRBJ1-1, the V gene TRBV19; 7 bases match TRBD1. J was trimmed by 4 bases and V by 3 bases; bases with no gene match: 2. Germline assignment: CDR1 LNHDA and CDR2 SQIVND (reference sequence). This CDR3 region has 13 residues.

This clone was recorded once. The rearrangement links TRBV6-5 to TRBJ2-5, with D possibly TRBD1 on 6 matching bases. Germline V gene sequence: CDR1 MNHEY, CDR2 SVGAGI. Trimming removed 0 bases from V and 11 bases from J, with 19 bases in between. The CDR3 length is 15 residues. The CDR3 loop is CASSYSSRGNGEQYF. In DNA form, the CDR3 reads TGTGCCAGCAGTTACTCTTCCAGGGGAAACGGGGAGCAGTACTTC.

This clone was recorded a few times. Other DNA sequences in the same sample also yield this CDR3. The chain links TRBV28 to TRBJ1-5, with a weak D call TRBD1 (6 bases). The CDR3 runs 14 residues. Germline CDR1 MDHEN, CDR2 SYDVKM. Between the trimmed V and J ends, which lost 6 bases and 6 bases, there was a span of 15 bases. The CDR3 sequence is CASRPTGVGQPQHF. CDR3 coding DNA: TGTGCCAGCAGACCGACAGGAGTTGGTCAGCCCCAGCATTTT.

V and J are TRBV5-1 and TRBJ2-7; D may be TRBD2 (5 bases). The CDR3 extends over 15 amino acids. Germline CDR1 reads SGHRS; CDR2 reads YFSETQ. V gave up 0 bases and J gave up 0 bases, with 10 bases separating them. DNA for the CDR3: TGCGCCAGCAGCTTGGGTCGGGGATTCTCCTACGAGCAGTACTTC. Residues: CASSLGRGFSYEQYF. Together with reference TRBV5-1 and TRBJ2-7, the CDR3 gives the full variable domain: KAGVTQTPRYLIKTRGQQVTLSCSPISGHRSVSWYQQTPGQGLQFLFEYFSETQRNKGNFPGRFSGRQFSNSRSEMNVSTLELGDSALYLCASSLGRGFSYEQYFGPGTRLTVT.

In the case of this clone: The junction shows a germline mismatch at one end, possibly a read error. The V call is TRBV7-9, the J call TRBJ1-1; 7 positions match TRBD1. The germline CDR1 and CDR2 sequences are SEHNR and FQNEAQ (reference sequence). The CDR3 extends over 12 amino acids. The CDR3 DNA reads TGTTCCAGCAGGGGACAGTACACTGAAGCTTTCTTT. The encoded protein is CSSRGQYTEAFF.

The chain couples TRBV5-1 to TRBJ1-6; possible D gene TRBD1, 5 bases. The CDR3 consists of 14 residues. V was clipped by 6 bases and J by 8 bases, with 15 bases between them. Germline V lookup: CDR1 SGHRS, CDR2 YFSETQ. The CDR3 is CASTLGAVDSPLHF. In nucleotides, the CDR3 is TGCGCCAGCACCTTAGGGGCAGTAGATTCACCCCTCCACTTT.